Detailed here is one T cell receptor (beta chain). This entry is derived from a study of blood T cell repertoires in COVID-19. The table came from immunoSEQ multiplex PCR; TCRdb's copy has only in-frame clones and leaves some out. The sample holds 400,000 to 450,000 clones, approximately 89% seen once. Looked up from germline, CDR1 is LGHNT and CDR2 is FRNRAP. The CDR3 covers 15 residues. Trimming shortened V by 3 bases and J by 6 bases, and 16 bases separated the two germline ends. The chain recombines TRBV12-5 with TRBJ2-3; tentatively, D is TRBD1 (6 bases). Sequencing input: peripheral blood. The clonotype originates from a woman aged 45-59 years with COVID-19, enrolled during active disease. The CDR3 loop reads CASGLGGFLSDTQYF. In DNA, the CDR3 is TGTGCTAGTGGTTTAGGGGGATTCCTTAGTGATACGCAGTATTTT.